This TCR beta chain was captured by sequencing in a study of T cells in Graves' hyperthyroidism and ophthalmopathy. Many counts were recorded for this clonotype. Germline V CDR1 and CDR2: MNHEY, SVGEGT. Trimming took off 3 bases at V and 6 bases at J, with 21 bases between the two ends. The CDR3 runs 17 residues. Amplification of TCR beta CDR3 regions was performed using RNA transcripts as template. Researchers ran a first-round RT-PCR on the TCR CDR3 using the HTBI primer set. Via MiXCR, TCRdb re-called the multiplex PCR reads, giving one row per CDR3 protein. The table records around 350,000 distinct CDR3 sequences, 13% to 15% of them present only once.

The chain uses TRBV6-2 or TRBV6-3 and TRBJ2-1; D perhaps matches TRBD2 (6 bases). The sample was blood. The origin of this receptor is a woman between 55 and 75 years old with Graves' ophthalmopathy. In DNA, the CDR3 is TGTGCCAGCAGTTATAGTGCCCCTCTCCTAGCGTTCAATGAGCAGTTCTTC. Its translation: CASSYSAPLLAFNEQFF.